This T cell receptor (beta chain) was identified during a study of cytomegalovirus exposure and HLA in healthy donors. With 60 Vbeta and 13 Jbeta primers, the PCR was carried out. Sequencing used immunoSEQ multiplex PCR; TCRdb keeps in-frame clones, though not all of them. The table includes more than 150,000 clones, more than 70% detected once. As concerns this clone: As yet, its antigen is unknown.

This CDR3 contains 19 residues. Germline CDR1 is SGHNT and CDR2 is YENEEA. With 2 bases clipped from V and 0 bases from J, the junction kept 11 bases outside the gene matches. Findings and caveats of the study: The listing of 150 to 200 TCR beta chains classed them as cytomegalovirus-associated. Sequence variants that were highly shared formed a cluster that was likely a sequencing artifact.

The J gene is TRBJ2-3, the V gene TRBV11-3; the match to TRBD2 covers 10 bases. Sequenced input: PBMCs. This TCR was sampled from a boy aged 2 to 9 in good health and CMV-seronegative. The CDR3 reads CASSLLAGAQQLSTDTQYF. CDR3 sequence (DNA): TGTGCCAGCAGCTTACTAGCGGGAGCCCAACAACTTAGCACAGATACGCAGTATTTT.